The rows below give T cell receptor beta chains drawn from one sample of a study of vaccination and CD4 T cells after COVID-19. Their target antigens are unknown. A single record per CDR3 protein comes from TCRdb applying MiXCR to the PCR reads. The data contain about 23,000 distinct CDR3 sequences, around two thirds of them singletons. Source: CD4+ T cells from blood, cultured in vitro, taken after SARS-CoV-2 vaccination. Every receptor here comes from a human donor who received a COVID-19 vaccine. Both conserved end residues are trimmed from each CDR3.

v_call: TRBV9; cdr3_aa: ASSVAPGQGLGSPLH
v_call: TRBV19; cdr3_aa: ASSIGGRSNQPQH
v_call: TRBV5-1; cdr3_aa: ASSGGSGGPAYEQY
v_call: TRBV7-2; cdr3_aa: ASSLRQGTTYGYT
v_call: TRBV5-4; cdr3_aa: ASSSGGQGIGNSPLH
v_call: TRBV6-1; cdr3_aa: ASSGLAGGTDTQY
v_call: TRBV20-1; cdr3_aa: SASAGLVNNEQF
v_call: TRBV2; cdr3_aa: ASRGTESGYT
v_call: TRBV20-1; cdr3_aa: SARQSSGNTIY
v_call: TRBV6-1; cdr3_aa: ASSGTGIDWHQPQH
v_call: TRBV29-1; cdr3_aa: SVGRGAGEAF
v_call: TRBV20-1; cdr3_aa: SASSGGDLETQY
v_call: TRBV12-3/TRBV12-4; cdr3_aa: ASSSDRGSPLH
v_call: TRBV24-1; cdr3_aa: ATSGPGQGSYGYT
v_call: TRBV20-1; cdr3_aa: SARGSRAYNEQF
v_call: TRBV20-1; cdr3_aa: STMTGVRDTEAF
v_call: TRBV20-1; cdr3_aa: SAVRDSYGYT
v_call: TRBV5-1; cdr3_aa: ASSSGSVSSYNEQF
v_call: TRBV20-1; cdr3_aa: SASGQGNYEQY
v_call: TRBV20-1; cdr3_aa: SASGEGSPWTEAF
v_call: TRBV6-5; cdr3_aa: ASSYLTGYTEAF
v_call: TRBV19; cdr3_aa: ASSIWAGTEAF
v_call: TRBV12-3/TRBV12-4; cdr3_aa: ASSLGFTDTQY
v_call: TRBV4-1; cdr3_aa: ASSQRLQSSYNSPLH
v_call: TRBV2; cdr3_aa: ASSERLAGADTQY
v_call: TRBV19; cdr3_aa: ASSIEFGRGEDSNQPQH